This entry features one T cell receptor beta chain sequence. Its antigen is still unknown. This CDR3 has 16 amino acids. Germline lookup yields CDR1 MGHRA and CDR2 YSYEKL. Trimming removed 4 bases at V and 2 bases at J, with 16 bases between. Repertoires were generated with immunoSEQ multiplex PCR, while TCRdb's copy carries only in-frame clones and drops some. The table records around 160,000 clones, 93% of them present only once. This sample is drawn from a study of T cell responses to AZD1222 COVID-19 vaccine. On the study more broadly: The analysis combined second doses at about 4 or about 12 weeks. Study-wide results and caveats: The donor cohort was predominantly white British with a female majority, and clonal diversity may have been underestimated. Spike-specific TCRs gained breadth and depth after people received two AZD1222 doses. At baseline, just five to seven AZD1222 recipients tested seropositive.

The chain combines TRBV4-1 with TRBJ2-3, with a possible D match to TRBD2 (6 bases). The sequence came from an adult in good health. The input for sequencing was peripheral blood, taken on day 0 of AZD1222 vaccination. The CDR3 DNA is TGCGCCAGCAGCCGCACAAGACTAGACCCCACAGATACGCAGTATTTT. This encodes CASSRTRLDPTDTQYF.